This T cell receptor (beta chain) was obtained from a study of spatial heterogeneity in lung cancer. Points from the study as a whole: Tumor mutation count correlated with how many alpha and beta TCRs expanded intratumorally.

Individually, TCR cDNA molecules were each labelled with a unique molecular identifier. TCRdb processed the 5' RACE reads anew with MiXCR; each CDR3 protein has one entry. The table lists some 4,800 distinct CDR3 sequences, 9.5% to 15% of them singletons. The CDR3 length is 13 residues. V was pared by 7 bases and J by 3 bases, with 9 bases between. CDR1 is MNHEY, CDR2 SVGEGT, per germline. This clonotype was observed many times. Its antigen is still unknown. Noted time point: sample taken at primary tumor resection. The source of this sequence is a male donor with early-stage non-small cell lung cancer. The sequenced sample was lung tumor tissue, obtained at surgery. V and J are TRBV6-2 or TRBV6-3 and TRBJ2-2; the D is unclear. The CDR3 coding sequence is TGTGCCAGCAAAACTGGGGACACCGGGGAGCTGTTTTTT. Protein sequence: CASKTGDTGELFF.